The entry below describes one T cell receptor beta chain. Germline lookup yields CDR1 SNHLY and CDR2 FYNNEI. The CDR3 covers 14 residues. Trimming shortened V by 2 bases and J by 6 bases, and 14 bases separated the two germline ends. It was cDNA, reverse transcribed from extracted RNA, that served as the sequencing template. Clones were sequenced by immunoSEQ multiplex PCR, and TCRdb holds only the in-frame ones, with some missing. Altogether 64,000 or so clones are present, more than 45% being singletons, with the ten largest covering roughly 20%. Treatment described: oral pan-JAK inhibitor, 5-10 mg twice daily. Lesional scalp punch biopsies and peripheral blood came from alopecia areata patients. The entry originates in a study of CD8+ T cells in alopecia areata.

V is TRBV2 and J is TRBJ2-7, with D maybe TRBD2 (5 bases). Sequenced material: CD8+ T cells sorted from blood, taken between weeks 36 and 40, from a patient treated with tofacitinib. The clonotype comes from a human donor with alopecia areata. CDR3 residues: CASSERSLALEQYF. In DNA, the CDR3 is TGTGCCAGCAGTGAAAGGTCGCTAGCTCTCGAGCAGTACTTC.